This T cell receptor beta chain was retrieved from a study of cytomegalovirus exposure and HLA in healthy donors. Study outcomes and limitations: Most sequenced TCRs were rare (though some public TCRs occurred in many donors). Some TCR beta chains (164 of them) were listed as cytomegalovirus-associated. In vitro, a few CMV-associated chains proved specific for CMV antigens.

Regarding this clone: Its target is not known.

Profiled with immunoSEQ multiplex PCR; TCRdb holds only in-frame clones, not every one. The repertoire includes around 350,000 clones, roughly 85% of them detected once, and under 0.95% sits in the top ten. The CDR3 sequence is 11 residues long. Trimming took off 7 bases at V and 4 bases at J, with 8 bases between the two ends. CDR1 and CDR2 from the germline V gene are DFQATT and SNEGSKA (reference sequence). The chain uses TRBV20-1 and TRBJ2-1; D is possibly TRBD2 (6 bases). Sequenced material: PBMCs. The sequence was obtained from a young woman in good health and CMV-seronegative. CDR3 in DNA: TGCAGTGTGCGGGAATACAATGAGCAGTTCTTC. It yields the protein CSVREYNEQFF.